Following are 27 T cell receptor beta chains from one sample sequenced in a study of identical twins. TCRdb ran MiXCR on the 5' RACE reads and lists one entry per CDR3 protein. In the table there are about 810,000 distinct CDR3 sequences, 10% to 15% of which are singletons. This sample was shared with a second study, whose subject was yellow fever vaccine responses in identical twins.

Sequencing used PBMCs. The receptors here all came from a woman aged 18-30 years in good health.

A remark on this clonotype: Just one base apart from a much larger clone, this may be a read error. The chain carries TRBV12-3 or TRBV12-4 and TRBJ2-2, with D unclear. The CDR3 runs to 15 residues. The CDR3 region has the DNA TGTACCAGCAGTCCCGACATGAAGAACACCGGGGAGCTGTTTTTT. Its protein product is CTSSPDMKNTGELFF.

The V gene is TRBV5-1, the J gene TRBJ2-3; either TRBD1 or TRBD2 may fit D (5 bases each). The CDR3 is 19 residues long. V was clipped by 4 bases and J by 2 bases, with 26 bases between them. Looked up from germline, CDR1 is SGHRS and CDR2 is YFSETQ. The CDR3 nucleotides are TGCGCCAGCAGCGGGGCTTGGCCGGGACCCTATTCGTCCACAGATACGCAGTATTTT. Residues: CASSGAWPGPYSSTDTQYF.

In its sample, this clonotype was seen many times. The chain combines TRBV28 with TRBJ2-7; D may correspond to TRBD1 or TRBD2 (6 bases each). Germline values: CDR1 MDHEN, CDR2 SYDVKM. The CDR3 has 12 residues. Between the trimmed V and J ends, which lost 5 bases and 4 bases, there was a span of 9 bases. CDR3 DNA: TGTGCCAGCAGTACGGGGGCGTACGAGCAGTACGTC. Amino acids: CASSTGAYEQYV.

The table lists this clonotype with a few counts. The rearrangement joins TRBV7-3 to TRBJ2-1; D is possibly TRBD2 (5 bases). The CDR3 has 14 residues. Germline CDR1 and CDR2: SGHTA and FQGTGA. The germline V and J ends were trimmed by 5 bases and 7 bases, with 15 bases remaining between them. CDR3 in amino acids: CASSPLGARNEQFF. The CDR3 DNA reads TGTGCCAGCAGCCCGTTGGGAGCCCGGAATGAGCAGTTCTTC.

This clonotype was detected only a few times. This chain links TRBV4-1 with TRBJ2-2; the match to TRBD2 covers 9 bases. In germline, CDR1 is MGHRA, CDR2 YSYEKL. This CDR3 contains 18 residues. The J segment lost 0 bases and the V segment lost 0 bases, leaving 5 bases of the junction unmatched. The CDR3 DNA follows: TGCGCCAGCAGCCAAGATGGGGCTAGCGGGACGAACACCGGGGAGCTGTTTTTT. It is translated as CASSQDGASGTNTGELFF.

The chain links TRBV27 to TRBJ2-1; 16 positions agree with TRBD2. The CDR3 loop spans 15 amino acids. The V gene end was trimmed by 10 bases and the J gene end by 8 bases; junction bases not matched to a gene: 8. Germline lookup yields CDR1 MNHEY and CDR2 SMNVEV (reference sequence). The CDR3 sequence: CATGTSGRARDEQFF. CDR3 in DNA: TGTGCCACGGGGACTAGCGGGAGGGCCAGGGATGAGCAGTTCTTC.

The V gene is TRBV7-2, the J gene TRBJ2-5; 11 nucleotides line up with TRBD2. Germline V gene lookup returns CDR1 SGHTA and CDR2 FQGNSA. V lost 7 bases and J lost 2; bases outside the gene matches: 6. The CDR3 contains 15 residues. The CDR3 loop reads CASKMTSGVQETQYF. The DNA for the CDR3 is TGTGCCAGCAAGATGACTAGCGGGGTTCAAGAGACCCAGTACTTC.

The chain combines TRBV4-1 with TRBJ1-6; D call uncertain. Germline-derived CDR1 and CDR2 are MGHRA and YSYEKL. The CDR3 loop spans 17 amino acids. Trimming pared 4 bases from V and 5 bases from J, leaving 18 bases between. In DNA, the CDR3 is TGCGCCAGCAGCCCAACAGTGGGAATACCAAATAATTCACCCCTCCACTTT. It specifies CASSPTVGIPNNSPLHF.

This clonotype was seen ten or more times. The chain carries TRBV28 and TRBJ2-3, with TRBD2 identical over 10 bases. V gave up 3 bases and J gave up 2 bases; unmatched junction bases: 11. The CDR3 length is 18 residues. Germline V gene sequence: CDR1 MDHEN, CDR2 SYDVKM. This CDR3 reads CASSFEALAGEYTDTQYF. DNA for the CDR3: TGTGCCAGCAGTTTTGAAGCCCTAGCGGGGGAGTACACAGATACGCAGTATTTT.

This clonotype was seen a handful of times. The chain joins TRBV28 to TRBJ2-5; no definite D call. Trimming shortened V by 0 bases and J by 5 bases, and 10 bases separated the two germline ends. The CDR3 is made up of 14 amino acids. The V gene's germline CDR1 is MDHEN and CDR2 SYDVKM. The CDR3 bases are TGTGCCAGCAGTTTATGGGTGGCAAGCGAGACCCAGTACTTC. Protein product: CASSLWVASETQYF. Full variable domain (rest looked up from reference TRBV28 and TRBJ2-5): DVKVTQSSRYLVKRTGEKVFLECVQDMDHENMFWYRQDPGLGLRLIYFSYDVKMKEKGDIPEGYSVSREKKERFSLILESASTNQTSMYLCASSLWVASETQYFGPGTRLLVL.

The gene calls are TRBV20-1 and TRBJ2-1, with TRBD2 matching over 10 bases. The length of the CDR3 is 14 residues. Trimming removed 2 bases from V and 10 bases from J; junction bases left unmatched: 8. CDR1 and CDR2 (germline): DFQATT, SNEGSKA (reference sequence). This chain's CDR3 is CSARSRTSGDEQFF. In DNA, the CDR3 is TGCAGTGCTAGATCAAGGACTAGCGGAGACGAGCAGTTCTTC.

This clonotype was seen a handful of times. The chain combines TRBV5-1 with TRBJ2-6; D not resolved. Germline V gene lookup returns CDR1 SGHRS and CDR2 YFSETQ. This CDR3 has 17 residues. With 1 base removed from V and 0 bases from J, the gap between germline ends came to 11 bases. This CDR3 is CASSLSGSFSGANVLTF. In nucleotides, the CDR3 is TGCGCCAGCAGCTTGTCAGGCAGTTTCTCTGGGGCCAACGTCCTGACTTTC.

Comments on this clonotype: One end of the junction does not line up with germline, which may come from a read error. As DNA, the CDR3 is TGTGCCAGCAGTTTATCGATTGTTCGGGGGGCCTATAATGAGCAGTTCTTC. This translates into CASSLSIVRGAYNEQFF. The rearrangement uses TRBV27 and TRBJ2-1; TRBD2 is a possible D gene (7 bases). The CDR3 spans 17 residues. In germline, CDR1 is MNHEY, CDR2 SMNVEV (reference sequence).

This clonotype was counted only a few times. The chain couples TRBV5-1 to TRBJ2-5; perhaps TRBD2 as D (6 bases). Trimming took 5 bases from V and 3 from J, leaving 8 bases between them. The CDR3 covers 12 residues. CDR1 SGHRS and CDR2 YFSETQ come from the germline V gene. CDR3 protein: CASRLAEETQYF. The CDR3 DNA is TGCGCCAGCAGATTAGCGGAAGAGACCCAGTACTTC.

This chain links TRBV3-1 with TRBJ2-2; D gene uncertain. Deletions cut 6 bases from V and 5 bases from J, with 16 bases between. CDR1 LGHDT and CDR2 YNNKEL come from the germline V gene (reference sequence). The CDR3 has 15 amino acids. CDR3 loop: CASSPRVARTGELFF. CDR3 DNA: TGTGCCAGCAGTCCCCGGGTAGCACGGACCGGGGAGCTGTTTTTT. Full variable domain (remainder filled in from reference TRBV3-1 and TRBJ2-2): DTAVSQTPKYLVTQMGNDKSIKCEQNLGHDTMYWYKQDSKKFLKIMFSYNNKELIINETVPNRFSPKSPDKAHLNLHINSLELGDSAVYFCASSPRVARTGELFFGEGSRLTVL.

The chain links TRBV10-3 to TRBJ2-1; possibly TRBD1 for D (6 bases). Trimming removed 4 bases from V and 1 base from J, with 23 bases in between. This CDR3 spans 19 amino acids. Looked up from germline, CDR1 is ENHRY and CDR2 is SYGVKD. In DNA, the CDR3 is TGTGCCATCAGTGCCCCGGCAGGGGCATCCGCGAGGTCCTACAATGAGCAGTTCTTC. Translation: CAISAPAGASARSYNEQFF.

In this sample, this clonotype turned up a few times. The rearrangement uses TRBV7-9 and TRBJ2-3; possible D gene TRBD1, 6 bases. CDR1 and CDR2 (germline): SEHNR, FQNEAQ (reference sequence). CDR3 size: 15 residues. The ends were cut back, 7 bases at V and 1 base at J, with 15 bases in the middle. CDR3 nucleotides: TGTGCCAGCACTACTGGGGCAGGGGGCACAGATACGCAGTATTTT. Its protein product is CASTTGAGGTDTQYF.

This chain connects TRBV7-9 to TRBJ2-2; 8 bases align to TRBD1. The germline gives CDR1 SEHNR, CDR2 FQNEAQ (reference sequence). This CDR3 is 15 amino acids long. With 4 bases clipped from V and 6 bases from J, the junction kept 7 bases outside the gene matches. For the CDR3, the DNA is TGTGCCAGCAGCTCGCAGGGGGCCGTCGCCGGGGAGCTGTTTTTT. Protein sequence: CASSSQGAVAGELFF.

The chain employs TRBV7-3 and TRBJ2-2; 7 bases are a match to TRBD1. Trimming at V came to 2 bases and at J to 4 bases, leaving 7 bases not matched to a gene. The CDR3 spans 16 residues. CDR1 is SGHTA, CDR2 FQGTGA, per germline. CDR3 nucleotide sequence: TGTGCCAGCAGCTTAGTATCGGGACAGTCCACCGGGGAGCTGTTTTTT. It specifies CASSLVSGQSTGELFF.

The chain recombines TRBV12-3 or TRBV12-4 with TRBJ2-1, with 11 bases matching TRBD2. The CDR3 contains 15 residues. V trimming: 5 bases; J trimming: 10 bases; junction bases outside the gene matches: 10. CDR3 bases: TGTGCCAGCAGTACCGGGACTAGCGGCATCCAGGAGCAGTTCTTC. The encoded protein is CASSTGTSGIQEQFF.

The chain uses TRBV20-1 and TRBJ2-3; 8 bases are shared with TRBD2. Germline assignment: CDR1 DFQATT and CDR2 SNEGSKA (reference sequence). The V segment lost 5 bases and the J segment 2 bases; nucleotides outside the gene matches: 9. The CDR3 covers 15 residues. The CDR3 here is CSASAGGHPTDTQYF. CDR3 DNA: TGCAGTGCTTCTGCGGGGGGCCATCCCACAGATACGCAGTATTTT.

The J gene is TRBJ2-7, the V gene TRBV15, with 9 bases fitting TRBD2. Germline V gene sequence: CDR1 LNHNV, CDR2 YYDKDF (reference sequence). Losses at the gene ends were 0 bases for V and 4 bases for J; bases not matched to a gene: 10. The CDR3 is 17 amino acids. This CDR3 reads CATSRDQLAGRPYEQYF. The CDR3 nucleotides are TGTGCCACCAGCAGAGACCAACTAGCGGGTAGACCTTACGAGCAGTACTTC.

The chain joins TRBV7-9 to TRBJ2-3; D ambiguous. Germline loops: CDR1 SEHNR, CDR2 FQNEAQ (reference sequence). This CDR3 has 14 amino acids. The germline V and J ends were trimmed by 2 bases and 4 bases, with 10 bases remaining between them. The DNA of the CDR3 is TGTGCCAGCAGCTTAAGTCTATTTGCAGATACGCAGTATTTT. Translated: CASSLSLFADTQYF.

In this sample, this clonotype turned up a few times. This chain joins TRBV15 and TRBJ2-3, with TRBD2 matching over 11 bases. Looked up from germline, CDR1 is LNHNV and CDR2 is YYDKDF (reference sequence). V lost 4 bases to trimming and J lost 2 bases; unmatched junction nucleotides: 2. The CDR3 contains 15 residues. The CDR3 DNA reads TGTGCCACCAGCATGGGACTAGCGGCCACAGATACGCAGTATTTT. It is translated as CATSMGLAATDTQYF.

This clonotype was counted many times. This sequence joins TRBV12-3 or TRBV12-4 and TRBJ1-1, with D hard to call. Trimming left V 3 bases short and J 2 bases short, with 10 bases between. The CDR3 loop spans 14 amino acids. CDR3 in DNA: TGTGCCAGCAGTTTGAGACAAGACAACACTGAAGCTTTCTTT. It codes for CASSLRQDNTEAFF.

V gene TRBV5-1 combines with J gene TRBJ1-1; D may be TRBD1 (6 bases). Germline CDR1 is SGHRS and CDR2 is YFSETQ. With 0 bases removed from V and 7 bases from J, the gap between germline ends came to 13 bases. The CDR3 extends over 14 amino acids. This CDR3 reads CASSLAVGAGEAFF. CDR3 sequence (DNA): TGCGCCAGCAGCTTGGCCGTGGGGGCTGGTGAAGCTTTCTTT.

The chain uses TRBV6-1 and TRBJ1-6, with no clear D. This CDR3 has 17 amino acids. The germline V gene encodes CDR1 MNHNS and CDR2 SASEGT. V lost 4 bases to trimming and J lost 6 bases, with 19 bases between them. This chain's CDR3 is CASSGVAGTALNSPLHF. In nucleotides, the CDR3 is TGTGCCAGCAGTGGGGTAGCAGGAACCGCTCTTAATTCACCCCTCCACTTT.